Sequencing of this T cell receptor beta chain was carried out in a study of blood T cell repertoires in COVID-19. Overall study context: Sources were T cells, B-cell-depleted T cells, or PBMCs; the material itself was cDNA or gDNA.

Germline-derived CDR1 and CDR2 are SGHRS and YFSETQ. The CDR3 covers 14 residues. Trimming removed 2 bases at V and 4 bases at J, with 9 bases between. This table comes from immunoSEQ multiplex PCR, and its TCRdb copy is limited to in-frame clones, with some not included. The table lists some 60,000 clones, about 88% of them singletons. This TCR was sampled from a man between 60 and 75 years old with acute or convalescent COVID-19. Input material: peripheral blood. The V and J genes are TRBV5-1 and TRBJ2-2; D ambiguous. The CDR3 sequence: CASSFTSGTGELFF. CDR3 DNA: TGCGCCAGCAGCTTTACGTCCGGCACCGGGGAGCTGTTTTTT.